This is a list of T cell receptor beta chains from one sample in a study of blood T cell repertoires in COVID-19. Sequencing was performed with immunoSEQ multiplex PCR; in TCRdb, only in-frame clones are kept and a portion is missing. The table shows hundreds of thousands of clones, with about 90% occurring only once. The sample consisted of PBMCs or T cells enriched from blood (not recorded which). These receptors were taken from a woman younger than 45 who had recovered from COVID-19. CDR3s include the opening cysteine and the closing phenylalanine or tryptophan. A D gene is named only where the DNA matches it firmly. Part of the rows lack a size; the others show once, few, many or a class for expanded clones.

clone size	D gene	V gene	J gene	CDR3 protein	CDR3 DNA
once	.	TRBV2	TRBJ2-7	CASSESRESYYEQYF	TGTGCCAGCAGTGAATCCAGGGAAAGCTACTACGAGCAGTACTTC
.	TRBD1	TRBV28	TRBJ1-1	CASSFGDRDTEAFF	TGTGCCAGCAGTTTCGGGGACAGGGACACTGAAGCTTTCTTT
.	.	TRBV7-9	TRBJ2-7	CASSSGARRDSYEQYF	TGTGCCAGCAGCTCAGGAGCGCGCAGGGACTCATACGAGCAGTACTTC
.	TRBD1	TRBV18	TRBJ1-2	CASSQKGTGDYGYTF	TGTGCCAGCTCACAGAAGGGGACAGGGGACTATGGCTACACCTTC
once	.	TRBV5-4	TRBJ1-2	CASSLAGTPGYGYTF	TGTGCCAGCAGCTTGGCTGGGACACCCGGCTATGGCTACACCTTC
.	TRBD1	TRBV2	TRBJ1-6	CASIPTGNNSPLHF	TGTGCCAGCATTCCGACAGGGAATAATTCACCCCTCCACTTT
.	.	TRBV10-3	TRBJ2-5	CAIKPTAGETQYF	TGTGCCATCAAACCCACGGCAGGAGAGACCCAGTACTTC
.	.	TRBV5-1	TRBJ2-5	CASKGGATEETQYF	TGCGCCAGCAAGGGTGGCGCGACAGAAGAGACCCAGTACTTC
.	.	TRBV7-9	TRBJ2-2	CASSLAGNTGELFF	TGTGCCAGCAGCTTAGCCGGGAACACCGGGGAGCTGTTTTTT
.	.	TRBV9	TRBJ1-4	CASSVEATPHRGEKLFF	TGTGCCAGCAGCGTAGAGGCTACTCCCCATCGAGGTGAAAAACTGTTTTTT
.	TRBD1	TRBV9	TRBJ2-2	CASSVGQGYSGELFF	TGTGCCAGCAGCGTGGGACAGGGTTATAGCGGGGAGCTGTTTTTT
few	TRBD2	TRBV19	TRBJ2-1	CASSIPRAGGPFNEQFF	TGTGCCAGTAGTATTCCCCGAGCGGGGGGGCCTTTCAATGAGCAGTTCTTC
.	.	TRBV7-2	TRBJ2-3	CASSGRDSTDTQYF	TGTGCCAGCAGCGGCCGGGACTCCACAGATACGCAGTATTTT
.	TRBD1	TRBV11-1	TRBJ1-2	CASSLDPRGTNYGYTF	TGTGCCAGCAGCTTAGACCCCAGGGGGACCAACTATGGCTACACCTTC
.	.	TRBV19	TRBJ2-1	CASSIILAGNEQFF	TGTGCCAGTAGTATAATTCTAGCAGGCAATGAGCAGTTCTTC
.	.	TRBV5-1	TRBJ2-5	CASSLATEETQYF	TGCGCCAGCAGCTTGGCCACAGAAGAGACCCAGTACTTC
.	TRBD1	TRBV6-5	TRBJ1-2	CARWDSYYGYTF	TGTGCCAGGTGGGACAGCTACTATGGCTACACCTTC
once	.	TRBV28	TRBJ2-3	CASSLKGTDTQYF	TGTGCCAGCAGTTTAAAGGGGACAGATACGCAGTATTTT
.	.	TRBV7-6	TRBJ1-2	CASSDKVRSYGYTF	TGTGCCAGCAGCGATAAGGTTCGGAGCTATGGCTACACCTTC
once	.	TRBV11-2	TRBJ2-7	CASSLRGYEQYF	TGTGCCAGCAGCTTACGCGGATACGAGCAGTACTTC
.	.	TRBV5-6	TRBJ2-2	CASSLVGAGELFF	TGTGCCAGCAGCTTGGTGGGAGCCGGGGAGCTGTTTTTT
.	TRBD1	TRBV19	TRBJ1-6	CASSIAGGNSPLHF	TGTGCCAGTAGTATAGCAGGGGGTAATTCACCCCTCCACTTT
.	TRBD2	TRBV7-2	TRBJ2-6	CASSPPGGGANVLTF	TGTGCCAGCAGCCCTCCGGGAGGAGGGGCCAACGTCCTGACTTTC
.	TRBD1	TRBV14	TRBJ2-1	CASSQVTGGIYNEQFF	TGTGCCAGCAGCCAAGTCACAGGGGGCATCTACAATGAGCAGTTCTTC
.	.	TRBV7-2	TRBJ1-5	CASSLAAAYSNQPQHF	TGTGCCAGCAGCTTAGCGGCCGCTTATAGCAATCAGCCCCAGCATTTT
.	.	TRBV7-8	TRBJ1-5	CASSPGRAGNQPQHF	TGTGCCAGCAGCCCTGGGCGGGCGGGCAATCAGCCCCAGCATTTT
.	TRBD1	TRBV19	TRBJ2-7	CASSIAPDRAGGEQYF	TGTGCCAGTAGTATAGCCCCGGACAGGGCAGGGGGCGAGCAGTACTTC
.	.	TRBV6-5	TRBJ1-4	CASAGGSNEKLFF	TGTGCCAGCGCGGGCGGGAGTAATGAAAAACTGTTTTTT
few	.	TRBV2	TRBJ1-3	CASSARVAGNTIYF	TGTGCCAGCAGCGCCCGGGTGGCCGGAAACACCATATATTTT
.	TRBD2	TRBV5-1	TRBJ2-7	CASSLAPSGGETSYEQYF	TGCGCCAGCAGCTTGGCACCTAGCGGGGGGGAGACCTCCTACGAGCAGTACTTC
.	TRBD1	TRBV10-3	TRBJ2-7	CAISEAGTGAEQYF	TGTGCCATCAGTGAGGCGGGGACAGGGGCCGAGCAGTACTTC
.	.	TRBV19	TRBJ2-1	CASMRDTFSYNEQFF	TGTGCCAGTATGAGGGACACCTTTTCCTACAATGAGCAGTTCTTC
.	TRBD1	TRBV11-2	TRBJ1-6	CASSNRDRGSNSPLHF	TGTGCCAGCAGCAACCGTGACAGGGGAAGTAATTCACCCCTCCACTTT
.	TRBD1	TRBV10-3	TRBJ2-3	CAIREAGGRGTDTQYF	TGTGCCATCAGGGAAGCAGGGGGCCGGGGGACAGATACGCAGTATTTT
.	TRBD1	TRBV6-5	TRBJ1-2	CASGRQGAAGYTF	TGTGCCAGCGGTCGACAGGGAGCTGCTGGCTACACCTTC
once	.	TRBV14	TRBJ2-7	CASSPKKSGTPYEQYF	TGTGCCAGCAGCCCTAAAAAATCCGGGACTCCCTACGAGCAGTACTTC
.	.	TRBV4-2	TRBJ1-2	CASSQDPYGYTF	TGTGCCAGCAGCCAAGACCCTTATGGCTACACCTTC
.	.	TRBV5-1	TRBJ2-7	CASSPLGGAYEQYF	TGCGCCAGCAGCCCCCTTGGGGGCGCCTACGAGCAGTACTTC
.	.	TRBV29-1	TRBJ1-3	CSVVYLGLHSGNTIYF	TGCAGCGTTGTTTATTTGGGACTCCACTCTGGAAACACCATATATTTT
.	.	TRBV29-1	TRBJ2-3	CSVDPGGTDTQYF	TGCAGCGTTGATCCAGGGGGCACAGATACGCAGTATTTT
.	.	TRBV9	TRBJ1-2	CASSVGEVYGLLSGYTF	TGTGCCAGCAGCGTAGGAGAGGTCTATGGCCTGCTTAGTGGCTACACCTTC
.	TRBD1	TRBV27	TRBJ2-4	CASSWGQGLAKNIQYF	TGTGCCAGCAGTTGGGGACAGGGGCTAGCCAAAAACATTCAGTACTTC
.	TRBD1	TRBV29-1	TRBJ1-2	CSSPLGQGVGGYTF	TGCAGCTCTCCTTTGGGACAGGGGGTAGGAGGCTACACCTTC
.	.	TRBV6-5	TRBJ1-2	CASRPITGPYYGYTF	TGTGCCAGCAGGCCGATCACAGGGCCGTACTATGGCTACACCTTC
few	.	TRBV2	TRBJ1-2	CASTRDTDTSGYGYTF	TGTGCCAGCACCCGGGACACGGACACTTCGGGGTATGGCTACACCTTC
.	.	TRBV7-6	TRBJ2-5	CASSPFRTQETQYF	TGTGCCAGCAGCCCCTTCCGAACTCAAGAGACCCAGTACTTC
once	.	TRBV7-6	TRBJ1-6	CASSLEGLNSPLHF	TGTGCCAGCAGCTTGGAGGGGCTGAATTCACCCCTCCACTTT
once	TRBD1	TRBV28	TRBJ1-2	CASSGTGGHGYTF	TGTGCCAGCAGCGGGACAGGGGGCCATGGCTACACCTTC
.	.	TRBV7-2	TRBJ1-1	CASSLGRTNTEAFF	TGTGCCAGCAGCTTAGGACGGACTAACACTGAAGCTTTCTTT
.	TRBD1	TRBV5-6	TRBJ1-1	CASTTGAEAFF	TGTGCCAGCACCACAGGGGCTGAAGCTTTCTTT
.	TRBD2	TRBV24-1	TRBJ2-1	CATSDPTGTSGGAGYNEQFF	TGTGCCACCAGTGACCCCACCGGGACTAGCGGGGGGGCCGGGTACAATGAGCAGTTCTTC